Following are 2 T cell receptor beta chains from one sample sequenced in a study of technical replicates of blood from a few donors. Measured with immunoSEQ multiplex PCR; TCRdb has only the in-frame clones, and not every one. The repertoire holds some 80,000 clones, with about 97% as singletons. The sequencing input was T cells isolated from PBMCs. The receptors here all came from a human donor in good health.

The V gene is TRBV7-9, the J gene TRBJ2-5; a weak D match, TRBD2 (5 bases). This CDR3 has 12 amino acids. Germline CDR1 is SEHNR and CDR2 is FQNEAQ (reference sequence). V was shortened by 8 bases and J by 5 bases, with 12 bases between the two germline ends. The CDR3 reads CASEGLTETQYF. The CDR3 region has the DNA TGTGCCAGCGAGGGTTTAACGGAGACCCAGTACTTC. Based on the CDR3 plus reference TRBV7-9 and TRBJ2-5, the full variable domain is DTGVSQNPRHKITKRGQNVTFRCDPISEHNRLYWYRQTLGQGPEFLTYFQNEAQLEKSRLLSDRFSAERPKGSFSTLEIQRTEQGDSAMYLCASEGLTETQYFGPGTRLLVL.

The DNA for the CDR3 is TGTGCCAGCAACGACGGGAGGGCTATCAATGAGCAGTTCTTC. The encoded protein is CASNDGRAINEQFF. The chain is built from TRBV13 and TRBJ2-1; 8 bases fit TRBD2. Germline CDR1 and CDR2: PRHDT and FYEKMQ (reference sequence). The CDR3 is 14 residues long. With V trimmed by 7 bases and J by 6 bases, 8 bases remained unmatched.